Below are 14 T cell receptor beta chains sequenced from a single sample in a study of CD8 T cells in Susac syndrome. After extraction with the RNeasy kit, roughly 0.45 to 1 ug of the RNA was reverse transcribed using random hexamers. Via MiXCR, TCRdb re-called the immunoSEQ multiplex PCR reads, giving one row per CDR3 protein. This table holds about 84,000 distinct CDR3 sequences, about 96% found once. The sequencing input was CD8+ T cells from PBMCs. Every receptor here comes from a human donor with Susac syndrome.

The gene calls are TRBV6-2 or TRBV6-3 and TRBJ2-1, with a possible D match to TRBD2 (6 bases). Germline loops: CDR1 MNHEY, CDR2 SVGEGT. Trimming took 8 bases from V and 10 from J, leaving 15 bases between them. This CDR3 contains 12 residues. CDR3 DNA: TGTGCCAGCTGTACTAGCCGACCGGAGCAGTTCTTC. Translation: CASCTSRPEQFF.

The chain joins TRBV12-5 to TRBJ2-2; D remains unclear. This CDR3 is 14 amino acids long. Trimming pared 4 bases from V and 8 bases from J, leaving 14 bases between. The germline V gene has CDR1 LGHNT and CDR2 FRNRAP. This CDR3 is CASGSNDEPGELFF. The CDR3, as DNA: TGTGCTAGTGGTTCGAACGACGAGCCGGGGGAGCTGTTTTTT. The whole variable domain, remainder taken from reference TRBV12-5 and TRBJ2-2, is DARVTQTPRHKVTEMGQEVTMRCQPILGHNTVFWYRQTMMQGLELLAYFRNRAPLDDSGMPKDRFSAEMPDATLATLKIQPSEPRDSAVYFCASGSNDEPGELFFGEGSRLTVL.

The CDR3 loop reads CASSQDGSRDTEAFF. In DNA, the CDR3 is TGCGCCAGCAGCCAAGACGGGTCCCGGGACACTGAAGCTTTCTTT. This chain connects TRBV4-3 to TRBJ1-1; D unresolved. The CDR3 runs to 15 residues. V was clipped by 0 bases and J by 3 bases, with 11 bases between them. Germline V lookup: CDR1 LGHNA, CDR2 YSLEER.

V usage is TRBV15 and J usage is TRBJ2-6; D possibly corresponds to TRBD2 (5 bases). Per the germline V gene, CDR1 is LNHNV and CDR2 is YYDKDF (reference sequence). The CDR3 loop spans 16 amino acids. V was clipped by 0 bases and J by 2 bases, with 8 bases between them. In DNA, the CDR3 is TGTGCCACCAGCAGAGATCCCGGGACTGGGGCCAACGTCCTGACTTTC. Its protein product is CATSRDPGTGANVLTF.

This CDR3 reads CSAAGPGGNAEAFF. The CDR3 DNA follows: TGCAGTGCCGCGGGACCTGGAGGAAACGCTGAAGCTTTCTTT. The rearrangement joins TRBV20-1 to TRBJ1-1; the D gene is possibly TRBD1 (5 bases). CDR3 length: 14 amino acids. V was clipped by 6 bases and J by 6 bases, with 20 bases between them. The germline V gene encodes CDR1 DFQATT and CDR2 SNEGSKA (reference sequence).

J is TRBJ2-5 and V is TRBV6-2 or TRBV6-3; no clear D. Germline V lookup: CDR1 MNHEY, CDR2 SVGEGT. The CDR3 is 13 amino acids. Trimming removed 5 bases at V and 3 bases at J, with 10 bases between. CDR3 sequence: CASSPTPEETQYF. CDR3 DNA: TGTGCCAGCAGTCCCACCCCGGAAGAGACCCAGTACTTC.

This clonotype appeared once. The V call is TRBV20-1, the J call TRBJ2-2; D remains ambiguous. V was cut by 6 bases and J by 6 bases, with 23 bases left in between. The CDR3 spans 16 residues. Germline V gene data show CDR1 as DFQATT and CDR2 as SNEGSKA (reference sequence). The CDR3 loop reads CSALHAAKEWPGELFF. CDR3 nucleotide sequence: TGCAGTGCGCTGCATGCAGCGAAAGAGTGGCCCGGGGAGCTGTTTTTT.

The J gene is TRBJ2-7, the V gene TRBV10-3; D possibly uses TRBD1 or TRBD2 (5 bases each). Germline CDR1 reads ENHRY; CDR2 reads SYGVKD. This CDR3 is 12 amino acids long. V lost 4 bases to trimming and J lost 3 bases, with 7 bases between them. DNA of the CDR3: TGTGCCATCAGTGGGGACGGCTACGAGCAGTACGTC. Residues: CAISGDGYEQYV.

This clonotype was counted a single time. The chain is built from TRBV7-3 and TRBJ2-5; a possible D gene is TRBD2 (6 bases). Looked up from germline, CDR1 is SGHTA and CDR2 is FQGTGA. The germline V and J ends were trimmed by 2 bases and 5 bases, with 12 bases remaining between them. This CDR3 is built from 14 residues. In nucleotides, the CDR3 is TGTGCCAGCAGCTTATCGGGACTTATGGAGACCCAGTACTTC. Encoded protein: CASSLSGLMETQYF.

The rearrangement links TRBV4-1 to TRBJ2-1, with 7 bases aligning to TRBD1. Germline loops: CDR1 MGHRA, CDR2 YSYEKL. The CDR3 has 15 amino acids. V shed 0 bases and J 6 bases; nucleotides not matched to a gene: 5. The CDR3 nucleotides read TGCGCCAGCAGCCAAGATTGGGACAGAATCAATGAGCAGTTCTTC. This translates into CASSQDWDRINEQFF.

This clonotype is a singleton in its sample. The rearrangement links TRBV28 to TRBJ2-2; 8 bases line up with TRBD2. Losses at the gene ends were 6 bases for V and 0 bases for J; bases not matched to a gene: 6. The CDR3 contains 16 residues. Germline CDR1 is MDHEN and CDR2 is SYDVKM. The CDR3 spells CASRERELANTGELFF. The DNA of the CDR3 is TGTGCCAGCAGGGAGCGGGAGTTGGCGAACACCGGGGAGCTGTTTTTT.

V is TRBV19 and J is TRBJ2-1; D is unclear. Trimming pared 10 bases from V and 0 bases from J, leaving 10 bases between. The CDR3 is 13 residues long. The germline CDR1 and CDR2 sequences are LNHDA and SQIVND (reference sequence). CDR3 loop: CAISASSYNEQFF. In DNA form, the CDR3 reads TGTGCCATCTCGGCAAGCTCCTACAATGAGCAGTTCTTC.

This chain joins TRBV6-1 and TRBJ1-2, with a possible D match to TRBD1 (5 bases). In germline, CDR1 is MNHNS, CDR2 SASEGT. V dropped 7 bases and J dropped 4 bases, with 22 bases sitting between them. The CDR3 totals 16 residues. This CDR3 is CASTLVEGVAFYGYTF. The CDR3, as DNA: TGTGCCAGCACCCTAGTGGAAGGGGTTGCGTTCTATGGCTACACCTTC.

Here the CDR3 reads CASSFYWPSYEQYF. The CDR3 DNA reads as TGCGCCAGCAGCTTCTATTGGCCCTCCTACGAGCAGTACTTC. The chain couples TRBV5-1 to TRBJ2-7; D is ambiguous. The germline V and J ends were trimmed by 2 bases and 0 bases, with 9 bases remaining between them. From germline, CDR1 is SGHRS and CDR2 YFSETQ. The CDR3 length is 14 residues.